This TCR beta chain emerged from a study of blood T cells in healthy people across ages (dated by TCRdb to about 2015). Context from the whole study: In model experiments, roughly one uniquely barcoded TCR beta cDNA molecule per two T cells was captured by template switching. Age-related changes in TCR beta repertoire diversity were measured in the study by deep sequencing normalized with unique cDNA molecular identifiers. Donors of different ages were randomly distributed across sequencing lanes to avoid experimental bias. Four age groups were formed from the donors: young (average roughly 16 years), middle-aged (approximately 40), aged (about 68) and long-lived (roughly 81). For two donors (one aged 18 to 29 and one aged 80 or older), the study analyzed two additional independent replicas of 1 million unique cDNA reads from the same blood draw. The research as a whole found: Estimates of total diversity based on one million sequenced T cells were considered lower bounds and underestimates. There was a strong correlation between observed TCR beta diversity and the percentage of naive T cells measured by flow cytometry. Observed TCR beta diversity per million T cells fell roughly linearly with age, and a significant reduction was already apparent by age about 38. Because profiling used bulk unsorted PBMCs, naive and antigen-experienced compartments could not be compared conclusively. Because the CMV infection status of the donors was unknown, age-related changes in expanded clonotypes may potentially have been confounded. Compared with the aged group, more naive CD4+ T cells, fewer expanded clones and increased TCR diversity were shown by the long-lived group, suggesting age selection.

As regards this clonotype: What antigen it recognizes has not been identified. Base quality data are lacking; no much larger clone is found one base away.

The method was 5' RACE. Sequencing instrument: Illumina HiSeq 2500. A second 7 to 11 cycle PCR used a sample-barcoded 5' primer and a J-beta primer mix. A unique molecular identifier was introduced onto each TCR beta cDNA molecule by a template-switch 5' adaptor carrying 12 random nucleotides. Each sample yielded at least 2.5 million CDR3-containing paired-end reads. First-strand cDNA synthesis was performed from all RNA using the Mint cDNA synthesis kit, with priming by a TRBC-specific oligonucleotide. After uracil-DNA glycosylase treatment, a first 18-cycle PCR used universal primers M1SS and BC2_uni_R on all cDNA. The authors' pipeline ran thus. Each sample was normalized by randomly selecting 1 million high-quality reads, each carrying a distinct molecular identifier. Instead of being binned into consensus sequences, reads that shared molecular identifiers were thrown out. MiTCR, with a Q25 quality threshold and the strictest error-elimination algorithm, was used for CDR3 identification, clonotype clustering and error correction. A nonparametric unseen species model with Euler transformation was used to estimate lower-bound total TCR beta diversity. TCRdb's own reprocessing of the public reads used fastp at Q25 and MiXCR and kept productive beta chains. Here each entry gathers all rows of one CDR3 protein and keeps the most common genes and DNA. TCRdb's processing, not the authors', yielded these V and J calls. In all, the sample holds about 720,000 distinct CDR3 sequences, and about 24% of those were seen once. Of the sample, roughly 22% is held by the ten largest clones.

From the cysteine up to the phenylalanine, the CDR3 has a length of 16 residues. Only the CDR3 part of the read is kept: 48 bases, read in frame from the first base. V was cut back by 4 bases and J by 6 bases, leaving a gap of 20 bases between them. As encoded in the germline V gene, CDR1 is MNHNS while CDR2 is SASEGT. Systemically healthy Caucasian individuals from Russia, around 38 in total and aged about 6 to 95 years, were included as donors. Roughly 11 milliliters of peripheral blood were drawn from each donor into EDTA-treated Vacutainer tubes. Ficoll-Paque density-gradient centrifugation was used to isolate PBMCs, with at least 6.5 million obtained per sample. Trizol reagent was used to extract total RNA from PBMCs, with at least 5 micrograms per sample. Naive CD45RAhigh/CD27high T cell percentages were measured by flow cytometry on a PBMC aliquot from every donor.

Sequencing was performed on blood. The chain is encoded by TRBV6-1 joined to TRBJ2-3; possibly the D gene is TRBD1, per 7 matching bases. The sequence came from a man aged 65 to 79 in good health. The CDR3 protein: CASSAPRQGGSDTQYF. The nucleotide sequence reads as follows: TGTGCCAGCAGTGCCCCGCGGCAGGGGGGCAGTGATACGCAGTATTTT.